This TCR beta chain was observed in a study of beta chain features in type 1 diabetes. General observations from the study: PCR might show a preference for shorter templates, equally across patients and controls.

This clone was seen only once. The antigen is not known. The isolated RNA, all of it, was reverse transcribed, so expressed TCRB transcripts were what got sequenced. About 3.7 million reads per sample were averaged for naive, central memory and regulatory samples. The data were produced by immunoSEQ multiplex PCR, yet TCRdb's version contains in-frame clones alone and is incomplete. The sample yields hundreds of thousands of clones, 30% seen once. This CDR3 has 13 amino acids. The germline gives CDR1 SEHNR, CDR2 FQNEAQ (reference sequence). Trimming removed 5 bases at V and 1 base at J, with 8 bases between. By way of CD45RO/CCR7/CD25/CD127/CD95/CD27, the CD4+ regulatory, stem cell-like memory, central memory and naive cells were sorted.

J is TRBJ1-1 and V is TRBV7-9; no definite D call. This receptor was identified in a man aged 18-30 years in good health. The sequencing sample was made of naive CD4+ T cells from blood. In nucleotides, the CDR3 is TGTGCCAGCAGCACCCAGGAGAACACTGAAGCTTTCTTT. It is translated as CASSTQENTEAFF.